This TCR beta chain was recorded in a study of immune cell composition in non-small cell lung cancer. Study outcomes and limitations: Squamous carcinomas (roughly 80%) more often had tumour-associated clones >0.5% than adenocarcinomas (around 33%).

On this clone: The antigen remains undetermined.

Using immunoSEQ multiplex PCR, the repertoire was profiled, and TCRdb retains in-frame clones only, with some absent. The sample has 13,000 or so clones, more than 65% seen once. V shed 5 bases and J shed 0 bases, with 8 bases lying between them. From germline, CDR1 is SGHNT and CDR2 YENEEA. This CDR3 is 14 amino acids long. The chain recombines TRBV11-3 with TRBJ1-3; D is perhaps TRBD1 (6 bases). This TCR was sampled from a human donor with non-small cell lung cancer. Sequenced sample: lung tumor tissue. The CDR3 reads CASSKQGSGNTIYF. DNA of the CDR3: TGTGCCAGCAGCAAACAGGGCTCTGGAAACACCATATATTTT.